This TCR beta chain stems from a study of cytomegalovirus exposure and HLA in healthy donors. The study's findings and limits: A later analysis reportedly found fewer N-insertions in an Asian-associated ancestry cluster than the approximately 700-donor mean.

V shed 5 bases and J shed 0 bases, with 14 bases lying between them. The germline V gene encodes CDR1 MDHEN and CDR2 SYDVKM. The CDR3 is made up of 15 amino acids. The PCR contained 60 Vbeta and 13 Jbeta primers. Sequencing used immunoSEQ multiplex PCR; TCRdb keeps in-frame clones, though not all of them. The repertoire holds tens of thousands of clones, with approximately 76% as singletons. In regard to this clone: Its antigen is undetermined.

The receptor was isolated from a young woman in good health and CMV-seropositive. This rearrangement joins TRBV28 to TRBJ2-7; tentative D call: TRBD1 (6 bases). Sequencing used PBMCs. The CDR3 nucleotides are TGTGCCAGCAGTCCCCAGGGGCCAAGCTCCTACGAGCAGTACTTC. Amino acid sequence: CASSPQGPSSYEQYF.